This entry lists 6 T cell receptor beta chains sequenced from one sample in a study of blood T cell repertoires in COVID-19. Sequenced by immunoSEQ multiplex PCR; TCRdb stores in-frame clones only, minus some. The data show about 250,000 clones, around 84% seen once. Sequencing used PBMCs or T cells enriched from blood (not recorded which). The receptors were gathered from a man aged 35 to 55 who had been exposed to COVID-19.

This rearrangement joins TRBV10-3 to TRBJ2-3, with 7 bases that match TRBD1. The CDR3 runs to 17 residues. CDR1 is ENHRY and CDR2 is SYGVKD in the germline V gene. V lost 2 bases, J lost 1 base, and 9 bases stayed unmatched. CDR3 region: CAISEPIQGWGTDTQYF. CDR3 bases: TGTGCCATCAGTGAGCCTATACAGGGGTGGGGCACAGATACGCAGTATTTT.

The chain carries TRBV3-1 (or the pseudogene TRBV3-2) and TRBJ1-2; a weak D match, TRBD1 (5 bases). The V gene lost 4 bases and the J gene lost 6 bases, with 15 bases spanning the gap. Germline assignment: CDR1 LGHDT and CDR2 YNNKEL (reference sequence). CDR3 length: 14 amino acids. The chain's CDR3 is CASSPRDGRDGYTF. The CDR3 DNA is TGTGCCAGCAGCCCCCGGGACGGGAGGGATGGCTACACCTTC.

V and J are TRBV4-1 and TRBJ2-5, with D perhaps matching TRBD1 (5 bases). CDR3 length: 15 amino acids. V dropped 1 base and J dropped 4 bases, with 13 bases sitting between them. Germline V gene lookup returns CDR1 MGHRA and CDR2 YSYEKL. The CDR3: CASSQASSGRETQYF. The CDR3 nucleotides are TGCGCCAGCAGCCAAGCATCTTCAGGGCGAGAGACCCAGTACTTC.

This clone was seen just once. The rearrangement links TRBV7-2 to TRBJ1-5, with no clear D. Per the germline V gene, CDR1 is SGHTA and CDR2 is FQGNSA. This CDR3 comprises 13 residues. V was pared by 3 bases and J by 6 bases, with 9 bases between. The CDR3 is CASSFRVFQPQHF. CDR3 DNA: TGTGCCAGCAGCTTTCGTGTATTTCAGCCCCAGCATTTT.

V usage is TRBV6-6 and J usage is TRBJ2-5; maybe TRBD1 (6 bases). This CDR3 has 15 amino acids. V gave up 6 bases and J gave up 2 bases, with 16 bases separating them. Germline-derived CDR1 and CDR2 are MNHNY and SVGAGI (reference sequence). The CDR3 DNA reads as TGTGCCAGCAGCGCATCAGGGGTAGGGCAAGAGACCCAGTACTTC. Its protein product is CASSASGVGQETQYF.

The gene calls are TRBV3-1 (or the pseudogene TRBV3-2) and TRBJ2-2; maybe TRBD2 (6 bases). Germline V gene lookup returns CDR1 LGHDT and CDR2 YNNKEL (reference sequence). With 8 bases removed from V and 5 bases from J, the gap between germline ends came to 18 bases. The CDR3 runs 15 residues. Here the CDR3 reads CASGKFEGGTGELFF. The CDR3 bases are TGTGCCAGCGGTAAATTTGAGGGAGGTACCGGGGAGCTGTTTTTT.